In its sample, the clone carrying this T cell receptor (beta chain) was seen once. Its cognate antigen is unknown. Individual cDNA molecules in this library carried unique molecular identifiers. One entry per CDR3 protein results from TCRdb running MiXCR on the RACE reads. Among more than 150,000 distinct CDR3 sequences listed, about 25% were seen once. V dropped 10 bases and J dropped 6; count of bases not matched to a gene: 9. Looked up from germline, CDR1 is SNHLY and CDR2 is FYNNEI. The CDR3 contains 14 residues. These data belong to a study of human T cells and chemical hapten exposure. Study-wide context: There were per-sample TCR yield variations, arising mainly from small pooled library volume differences.

Time point given: patch test 3, about 24 weeks after DPC sensitization. The treatment here: therapeutic diphenylcyclopropenone sensitization with weekly scalp DPC. General study points: DPC sensitization left the count of TCRs above 1 in 1000 unchanged. Expanded TCRs showed more large CDR3 clusters than pre-sensitization or healthy control sets.

The sequence came from a woman aged 40 to 50 with alopecia areata. Some clones in this sample may be carry-over from other donors' samples. The chain carries TRBV2 and TRBJ1-2; TRBD1 aligns across 12 bases. The specimen was whole blood, collected in connection with sensitization to the hapten diphenylcyclopropenone (DPC). The CDR3 is CANSGTGGAHGYTF. In DNA, the CDR3 is TGTGCCAACAGCGGGACAGGGGGCGCCCATGGCTACACCTTC.